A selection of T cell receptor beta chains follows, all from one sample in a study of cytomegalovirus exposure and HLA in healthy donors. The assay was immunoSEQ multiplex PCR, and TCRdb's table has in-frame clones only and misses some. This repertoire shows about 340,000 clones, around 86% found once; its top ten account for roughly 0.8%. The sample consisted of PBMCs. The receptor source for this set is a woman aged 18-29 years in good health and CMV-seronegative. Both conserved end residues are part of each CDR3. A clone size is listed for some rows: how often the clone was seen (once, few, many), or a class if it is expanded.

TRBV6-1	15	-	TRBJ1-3	CASSELAVTGNTIYF
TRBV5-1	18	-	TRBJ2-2	CASSLASNPGTVTGELFF
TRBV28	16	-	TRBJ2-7	CASSQPRVAGGSEQYF
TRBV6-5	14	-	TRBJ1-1	CASSEQGLNTEAFF
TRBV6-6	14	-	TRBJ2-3	CASGTSGRTDTQYF
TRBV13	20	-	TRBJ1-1	CASSNSKTGGADSSNTEAFF
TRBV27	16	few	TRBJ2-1	CASSPRPLAGYNEQFF
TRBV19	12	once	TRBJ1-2	CASRQANYGYTF
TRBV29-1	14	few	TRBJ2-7	CSVEGEIGSYEQYF
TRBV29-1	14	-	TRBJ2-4	CSVMGRLEKNIQYF
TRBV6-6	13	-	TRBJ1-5	CASSVVQGQPQHF